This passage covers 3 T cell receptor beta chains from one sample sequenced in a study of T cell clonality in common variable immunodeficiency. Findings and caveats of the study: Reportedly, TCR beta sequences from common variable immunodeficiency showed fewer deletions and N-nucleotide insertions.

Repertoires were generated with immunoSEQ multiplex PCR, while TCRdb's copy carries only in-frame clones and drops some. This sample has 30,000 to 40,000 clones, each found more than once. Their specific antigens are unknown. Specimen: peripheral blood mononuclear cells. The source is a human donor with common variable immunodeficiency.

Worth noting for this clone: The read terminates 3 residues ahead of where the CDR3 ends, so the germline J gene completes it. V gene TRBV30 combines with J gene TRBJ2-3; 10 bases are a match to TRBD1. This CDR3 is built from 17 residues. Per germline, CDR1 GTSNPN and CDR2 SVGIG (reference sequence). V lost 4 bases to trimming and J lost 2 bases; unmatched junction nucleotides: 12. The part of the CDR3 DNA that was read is TGTGCCTGGACCGTAGGGACAGGGGCCCCGACCACAGATACG. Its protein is CAWTVGTGAPTTDT. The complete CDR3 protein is CAWTVGTGAPTTDTQYF.

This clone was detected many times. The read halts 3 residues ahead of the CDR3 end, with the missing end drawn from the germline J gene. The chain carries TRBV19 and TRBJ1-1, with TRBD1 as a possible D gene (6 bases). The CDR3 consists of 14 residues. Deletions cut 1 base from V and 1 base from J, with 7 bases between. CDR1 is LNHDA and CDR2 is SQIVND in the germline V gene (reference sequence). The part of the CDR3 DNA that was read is TGTGCCAGTAGTATAGGGACAGCGAACACTGAA. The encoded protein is CASSIGTANTE. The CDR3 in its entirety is CASSIGTANTEAFF. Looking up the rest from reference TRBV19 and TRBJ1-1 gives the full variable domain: DGGITQSPKYLFRKEGQNVTLSCEQNLNHDAMYWYRQDPGQGLRLIYYSQIVNDFQKGDIAEGYSVSREKKESFPLTVTSAQKNPTAFYLCASSIGTANTEAFFGQGTRLTVV.

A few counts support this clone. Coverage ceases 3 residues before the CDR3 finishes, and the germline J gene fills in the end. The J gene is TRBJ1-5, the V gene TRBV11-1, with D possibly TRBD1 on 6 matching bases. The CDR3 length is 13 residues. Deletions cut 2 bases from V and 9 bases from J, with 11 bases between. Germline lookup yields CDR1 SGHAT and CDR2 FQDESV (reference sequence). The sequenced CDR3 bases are TGTGCCAGCAGCTTAACAGGGCTCCCGCCC. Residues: CASSLTGLPP. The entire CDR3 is CASSLTGLPPQHF.